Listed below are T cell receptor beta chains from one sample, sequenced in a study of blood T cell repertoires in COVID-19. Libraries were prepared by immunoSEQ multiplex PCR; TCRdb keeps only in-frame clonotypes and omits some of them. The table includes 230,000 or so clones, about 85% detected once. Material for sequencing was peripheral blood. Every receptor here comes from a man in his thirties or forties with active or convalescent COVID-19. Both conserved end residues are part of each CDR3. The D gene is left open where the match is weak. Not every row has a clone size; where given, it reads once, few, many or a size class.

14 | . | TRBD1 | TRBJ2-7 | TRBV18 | TGTGCCAGCTCACCGTTACAGGGGGCTCGAGAGCAGTACTTC | CASSPLQGAREQYF
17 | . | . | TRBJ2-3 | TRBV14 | TGTGCCAGCAGCCAAGAACAGGCAAGATTGGTGACAGATACGCAGTATTTT | CASSQEQARLVTDTQYF
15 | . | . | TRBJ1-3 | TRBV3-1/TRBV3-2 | TGTGCCAGCAGCCAAGGGGGCGCAGCTGGAAACACCATATATTTT | CASSQGGAAGNTIYF
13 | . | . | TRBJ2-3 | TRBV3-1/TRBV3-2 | TGTGCCAGCAGCCAAGGGACACCAGATACGCAGTATTTT | CASSQGTPDTQYF
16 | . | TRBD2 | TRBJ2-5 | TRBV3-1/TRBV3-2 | TGTGCCAGCAGCCAAGTGGGGCGGGGGGATCAAGAGACCCAGTACTTC | CASSQVGRGDQETQYF
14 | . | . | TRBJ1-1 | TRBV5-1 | . | CASSWGYGTGETFF
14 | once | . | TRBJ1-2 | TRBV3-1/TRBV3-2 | TGTGCCAGCAGCCAAACTGGGGGCAAATATGGCTACACCTTC | CASSQTGGKYGYTF
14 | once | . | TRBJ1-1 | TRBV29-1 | TGCAGCATCCGGGGACAATTATTGAACACTGAAGCTTTCTTT | CSIRGQLLNTEAFF
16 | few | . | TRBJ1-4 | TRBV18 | TGTGCCAGCTCACTGGGACATAATATAATGAGTGAAAAACTGTTTTTT | CASSLGHNIMSEKLFF
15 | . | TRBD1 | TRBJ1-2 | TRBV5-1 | TGCGCCAGCAGCCTCGAAAGACAGGGGAGCTATGGCTACACCTTC | CASSLERQGSYGYTF
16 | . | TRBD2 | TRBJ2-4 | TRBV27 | TGTGCCAGCAGTTTATTGGCGGGAGGGAACTTAAACATTCAGTACTTC | CASSLLAGGNLNIQYF
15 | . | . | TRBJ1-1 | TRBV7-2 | TGTGCCAGCAGCCCTGGGGGGGGCGGGTACACTGAAGCTTTCTTT | CASSPGGGGYTEAFF
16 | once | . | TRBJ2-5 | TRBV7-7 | TGTGCCAGCAGCTTAGGGGGTACCAGGGTGGGCGAGACCCAGTACTTC | CASSLGGTRVGETQYF
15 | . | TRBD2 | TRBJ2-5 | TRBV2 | TGTGCCAGCACGACCGATACTAGCGGGGGGGAGACCCAGTACTTC | CASTTDTSGGETQYF
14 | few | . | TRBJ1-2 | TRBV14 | TGTGCCAGCAGCCGCCGTTTGGGCATCTATGGCTACACCTTC | CASSRRLGIYGYTF
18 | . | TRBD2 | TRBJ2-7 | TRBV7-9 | TGTGCCAGCAGCGACCCTATAGCCGGGACTAGCGGGGACTACGAGCAGTACTTC | CASSDPIAGTSGDYEQYF
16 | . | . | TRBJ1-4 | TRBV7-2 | TGTGCCAGCAGCCCACAGGCCCCAACAACTAATGAAAAACTGTTTTTT | CASSPQAPTTNEKLFF
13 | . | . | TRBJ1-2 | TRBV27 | TGTGCCAGCAGTTTTCGGGGGGCTCAGGGCTACACCTTC | CASSFRGAQGYTF
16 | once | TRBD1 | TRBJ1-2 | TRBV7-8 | TGTGCCAGCAGCATAGGACAGGCATTTATTGACTATGGCTACACCTTC | CASSIGQAFIDYGYTF
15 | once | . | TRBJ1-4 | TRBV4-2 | TGTGCCAGCAGCCCTGAGGCGGGGGCAGGAGAAAAACTGTTTTTT | CASSPEAGAGEKLFF
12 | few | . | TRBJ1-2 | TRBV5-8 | TGTGCCAGCAGCGAGGCTGCCTATGGCTACACCTTC | CASSEAAYGYTF
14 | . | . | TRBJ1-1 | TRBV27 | TGTGCCAGCAGTTTATGGGAGGGTATGACTGAAGCTTTCTTT | CASSLWEGMTEAFF
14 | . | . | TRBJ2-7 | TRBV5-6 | TGTGCCAGCAGCTTGGGCGGTGCATCCTACGAGCAGTACTTC | CASSLGGASYEQYF
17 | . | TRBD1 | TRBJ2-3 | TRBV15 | TGTGCCACCAGCGCGGAAGCCGGGACAGGGGGGACAGATACGCAGTATTTT | CATSAEAGTGGTDTQYF
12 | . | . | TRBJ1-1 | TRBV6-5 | TGTGCCAGCAGTTACGGGCCAGATGAAGCTTTCTTT | CASSYGPDEAFF
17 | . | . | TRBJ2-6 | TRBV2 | TGTGCCAGCAGTGACGCGGGGGCCGTCTCTGGGGCCAACGTCCTGACTTTC | CASSDAGAVSGANVLTF
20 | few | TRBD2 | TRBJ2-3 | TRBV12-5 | TGTGCTAGCCTCCCCCCGCCCCACACCGGGACTAGCGGGAGGGGGGATACGCAGTATTTT | CASLPPPHTGTSGRGDTQYF